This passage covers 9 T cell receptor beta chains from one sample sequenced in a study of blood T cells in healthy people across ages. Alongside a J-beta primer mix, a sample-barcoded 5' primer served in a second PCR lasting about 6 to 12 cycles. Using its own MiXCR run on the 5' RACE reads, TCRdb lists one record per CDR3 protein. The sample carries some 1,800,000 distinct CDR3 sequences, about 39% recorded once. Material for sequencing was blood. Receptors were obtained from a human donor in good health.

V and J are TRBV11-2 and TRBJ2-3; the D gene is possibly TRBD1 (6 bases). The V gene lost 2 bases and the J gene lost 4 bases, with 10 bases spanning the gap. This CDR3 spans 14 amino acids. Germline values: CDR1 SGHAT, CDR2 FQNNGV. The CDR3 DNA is TGTGCCAGCAGCTTAAGGACAGCCGCAGATACGCAGTATTTT. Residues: CASSLRTAADTQYF.

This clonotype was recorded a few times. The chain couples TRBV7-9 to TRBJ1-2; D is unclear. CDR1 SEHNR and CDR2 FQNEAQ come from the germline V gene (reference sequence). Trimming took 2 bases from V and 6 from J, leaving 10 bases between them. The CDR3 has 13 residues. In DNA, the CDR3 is TGTGCCAGCAGCTTAAGTGTTATTGATGGCTACACCTTC. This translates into CASSLSVIDGYTF. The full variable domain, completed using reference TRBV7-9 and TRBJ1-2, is DTGVSQNPRHKITKRGQNVTFRCDPISEHNRLYWYRQTLGQGPEFLTYFQNEAQLEKSRLLSDRFSAERPKGSFSTLEIQRTEQGDSAMYLCASSLSVIDGYTFGSGTRLTVV.

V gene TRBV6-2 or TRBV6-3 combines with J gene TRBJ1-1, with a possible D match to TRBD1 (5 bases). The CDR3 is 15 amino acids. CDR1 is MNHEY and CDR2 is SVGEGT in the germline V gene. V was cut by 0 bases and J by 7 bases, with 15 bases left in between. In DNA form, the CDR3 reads TGTGCCAGCAGTTACTCGCGGGGCAGCCGCATTGAAGCTTTCTTT. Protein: CASSYSRGSRIEAFF.

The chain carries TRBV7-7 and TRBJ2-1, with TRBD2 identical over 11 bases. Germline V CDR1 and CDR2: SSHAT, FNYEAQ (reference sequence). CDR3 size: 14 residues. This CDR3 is CASQKGLADSEQFF. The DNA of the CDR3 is TGTGCTAGCCAGAAGGGACTAGCGGACTCTGAGCAGTTCTTC.

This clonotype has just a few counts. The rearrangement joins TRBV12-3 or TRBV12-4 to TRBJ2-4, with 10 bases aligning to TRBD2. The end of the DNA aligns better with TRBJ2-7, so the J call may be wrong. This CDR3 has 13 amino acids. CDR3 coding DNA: TGTGCCAGTAGCGGGGGGTGGACCTACGAGCAGTACTTC. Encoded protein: CASSGGWTYEQYF.

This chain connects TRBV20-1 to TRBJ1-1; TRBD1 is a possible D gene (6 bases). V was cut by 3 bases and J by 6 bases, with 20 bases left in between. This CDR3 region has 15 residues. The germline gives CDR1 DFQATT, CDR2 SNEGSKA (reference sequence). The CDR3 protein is CSASYVGGRKAEAFF. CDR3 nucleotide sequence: TGCAGTGCTAGCTACGTAGGGGGACGTAAGGCTGAAGCTTTCTTT.

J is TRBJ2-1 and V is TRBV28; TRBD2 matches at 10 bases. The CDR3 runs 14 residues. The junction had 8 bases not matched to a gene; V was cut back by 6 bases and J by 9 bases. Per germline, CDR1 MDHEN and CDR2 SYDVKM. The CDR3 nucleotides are TGTGCCAGCAGGAAACTAGCGGGGTTAACTGAGCAGTTCTTC. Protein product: CASRKLAGLTEQFF.

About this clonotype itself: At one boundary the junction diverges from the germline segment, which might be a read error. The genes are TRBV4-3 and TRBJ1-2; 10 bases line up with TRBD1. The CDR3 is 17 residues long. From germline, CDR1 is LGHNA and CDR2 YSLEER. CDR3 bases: TGCGCCAGCAGCCCGACACCCCTGACAGGGGGCAACTATGACTACACCTTC. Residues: CASSPTPLTGGNYDYTF.

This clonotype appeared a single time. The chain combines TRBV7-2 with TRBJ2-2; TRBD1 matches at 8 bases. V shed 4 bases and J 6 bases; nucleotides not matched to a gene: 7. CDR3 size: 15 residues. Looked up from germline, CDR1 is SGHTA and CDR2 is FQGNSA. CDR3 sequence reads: CASSSPTGVAGELFF. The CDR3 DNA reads TGTGCCAGCAGCTCCCCGACAGGGGTCGCCGGGGAGCTGTTTTTT.